This TCR beta chain came from a study of cytomegalovirus exposure and HLA in healthy donors. Generated by immunoSEQ multiplex PCR, the TCRdb table keeps only in-frame clones and is missing some. Among over 110,000 clones listed, approximately 87% were seen once. This receptor was identified in a man in his late teens or twenties in good health and CMV-seronegative. Sequenced material: PBMCs.

Written as DNA, the CDR3 is TGTGCCTGGAATAAACCCATAGAGATTATTGCCAAAGCTTTCTTT. Translated: CAWNKPIEIIAKAFF. V is TRBV30 and J is TRBJ1-1; the D is unclear. This CDR3 spans 15 amino acids. The germline CDR1 and CDR2 sequences are GTSNPN and SVGIG (reference sequence). Trimming left V 4 bases short and J 9 bases short, with 24 bases between.